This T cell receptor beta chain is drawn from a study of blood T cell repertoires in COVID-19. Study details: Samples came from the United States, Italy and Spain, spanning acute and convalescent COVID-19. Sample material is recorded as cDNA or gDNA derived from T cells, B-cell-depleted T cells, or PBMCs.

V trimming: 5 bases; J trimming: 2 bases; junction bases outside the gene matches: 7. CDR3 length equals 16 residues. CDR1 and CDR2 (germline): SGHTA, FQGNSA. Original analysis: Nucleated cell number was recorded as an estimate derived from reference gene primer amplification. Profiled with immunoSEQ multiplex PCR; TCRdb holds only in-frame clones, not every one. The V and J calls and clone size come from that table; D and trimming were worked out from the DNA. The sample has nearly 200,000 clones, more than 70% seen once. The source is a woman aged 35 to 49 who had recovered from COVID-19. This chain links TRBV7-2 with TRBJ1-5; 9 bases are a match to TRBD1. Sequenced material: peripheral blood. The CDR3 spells CASSLTWTGGNQPQHF. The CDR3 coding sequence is TGTGCCAGCAGCCTAACCTGGACAGGGGGCAATCAGCCCCAGCATTTT.